This entry features one T cell receptor beta chain sequence. This sample is part of a study of blood T cells in healthy people across ages. The CDR3 has 15 residues. Germline V gene sequence: CDR1 DFQATT, CDR2 SNEGSKA (reference sequence). It was with a sample-barcoded 5' primer and a J-beta primer mix that a second PCR of roughly 7 to 12 cycles was run. All samples yielded 3 million or more CDR3-containing paired-end reads. TCRdb itself ran the 5' RACE reads through MiXCR, one entry per CDR3 protein. The sample contains just under 900,000 distinct CDR3 sequences, 29% of which appear only once. Sequencing input: blood. The clonotype originates from a woman of 80 years or more in good health. The gene calls are TRBV20-1 and TRBJ2-1; no firm D call. With the DNA end fitting TRBJ2-7 better, the J assignment may be wrong. CDR3 nucleotide sequence: TGCAGTGCCCGCTATGCGGTGAGCTCCTACAATGAGCAGTACTTC. Its protein is CSARYAVSSYNEQYF.